The next 14 T cell receptor beta chains were all read from a single sample in a study of T cell responses to AZD1222 COVID-19 vaccine. The protocol was immunoSEQ multiplex PCR, while the TCRdb copy is restricted to in-frame clones and leaves out a portion. The table includes 200,000 to 250,000 clones, 85% to 95% detected once. This sample comprised peripheral blood, obtained on day 0 of MenACWY control vaccination. Every receptor here comes from an adult in good health.

The V gene is TRBV7-2, the J gene TRBJ2-2, with 12 bases that match TRBD2. Germline V gives CDR1 SGHTA, CDR2 FQGNSA. V dropped 4 bases and J dropped 7; count of bases not matched to a gene: 13. This CDR3 has 18 residues. CDR3 bases: TGTGCCAGCAGCTCCCCGGGCCTAGCGGGGGGGTCTAACGGGGAGCTGTTTTTT. Translated: CASSSPGLAGGSNGELFF. Filled out from reference TRBV7-2 and TRBJ2-2, the complete variable domain reads GAGVSQSPSNKVTEKGKDVELRCDPISGHTALYWYRQSLGQGLEFLIYFQGNSAPDKSGLPSDRFSAERTGGSVSTLTIQRTQQEDSAVYLCASSSPGLAGGSNGELFFGEGSRLTVL.

This chain connects TRBV10-3 to TRBJ1-1; no clear D gene. The CDR3 consists of 13 residues. The germline CDR1 and CDR2 sequences are ENHRY and SYGVKD. The V end lost 10 bases, the J end lost 3 bases, and 15 bases lay between the germline ends. CDR3 sequence: CATHGRQDTEAFF. In nucleotides, the CDR3 is TGTGCCACCCACGGGCGCCAAGACACTGAAGCTTTCTTT.

The genes are TRBV30 and TRBJ1-5, with 9 bases that match TRBD1. Germline V gene lookup returns CDR1 GTSNPN and CDR2 SVGIG (reference sequence). J lost 3 bases, V lost 2 bases, and 5 bases had no gene match. This CDR3 is 15 amino acids long. CDR3 protein: CAWSPGDRANQPQHF. The CDR3 nucleotides read TGTGCCTGGAGTCCTGGGGACAGGGCCAATCAGCCCCAGCATTTT.

V is TRBV7-8 and J is TRBJ1-6; D might be TRBD1 (5 bases). The ends were cut back, 4 bases at V and 7 bases at J, with 17 bases in the middle. The CDR3 totals 16 residues. The germline V gene has CDR1 SGHVS and CDR2 FQNEAQ. The CDR3 DNA reads TGTGCCAGCAGCTCCCCGGGGCCAGGGAGGAATTCACCCCTCCACTTT. It yields the protein CASSSPGPGRNSPLHF.

The V gene is TRBV13, the J gene TRBJ1-1; no clear D. The CDR3 extends over 16 amino acids. CDR1 is PRHDT, CDR2 FYEKMQ, per germline (reference sequence). Trimming stripped 6 bases from V and 1 base from J, with 18 bases between. CDR3 DNA sequence: TGTGCCAGCAGGCTCCTTCAAAGGGTCTCGAACACTGAAGCTTTCTTT. This gives the protein CASRLLQRVSNTEAFF.

The chain carries TRBV4-3 and TRBJ2-1; D perhaps matches TRBD2 (6 bases). Trimming shortened V by 2 bases and J by 0 bases, and 11 bases separated the two germline ends. The CDR3 totals 16 residues. Germline assignment: CDR1 LGHNA and CDR2 YSLEER. CDR3 coding DNA: TGCGCCAGCAGCCAACGGGGGACCGGCTCCTACAATGAGCAGTTCTTC. This gives the protein CASSQRGTGSYNEQFF.

The chain is built from TRBV6-6 and TRBJ2-3; 7 positions agree with TRBD2. Germline CDR1 reads MNHNY; CDR2 reads SVGAGI (reference sequence). The junction had 8 bases not matched to a gene; V was cut back by 10 bases and J by 1 base. The CDR3 extends over 14 amino acids. The CDR3 DNA reads as TGTGCCACCCAAAGCCGGGGGGGCACAGATACGCAGTATTTT. As protein: CATQSRGGTDTQYF.

The chain uses TRBV27 and TRBJ2-7; D is perhaps TRBD1 (6 bases). Per the germline V gene, CDR1 is MNHEY and CDR2 is SMNVEV (reference sequence). The CDR3 spans 13 residues. Between the trimmed V and J ends, which lost 4 bases and 4 bases, there was a span of 11 bases. The CDR3 DNA sequence: TGTGCCAGCAGTTCATACAGGGTATACGAGCAGTACTTC. This encodes CASSSYRVYEQYF.

This chain uses TRBV19 with TRBJ1-1, with TRBD1 identical over 9 bases. CDR3 length: 14 amino acids. The germline CDR1 and CDR2 sequences are LNHDA and SQIVND (reference sequence). J gave up 6 bases and V 6 bases, and 8 bases lay outside the gene matches. CDR3 nucleotide sequence: TGTGCCAGTAGGGAGACAGGGGGTCGGGCTGAAGCTTTCTTT. Amino acid sequence: CASRETGGRAEAFF.

The chain uses TRBV5-4 and TRBJ1-5; the D is unclear. V shed 2 bases and J shed 9 bases, with 12 bases lying between them. This CDR3 is 13 amino acids long. Looked up from germline, CDR1 is SGHNT and CDR2 is YYREEE (reference sequence). The CDR3 DNA reads TGTGCCAGCAGCTTAGGACCCCAAGGGCCCCAGCATTTT. Translating it yields CASSLGPQGPQHF.

The chain carries TRBV6-2 or TRBV6-3 and TRBJ1-2, with D maybe TRBD1 (5 bases). V gave up 6 bases and J gave up 8 bases, with 16 bases separating them. The CDR3 is 13 amino acids. Looked up from germline, CDR1 is MNHEY and CDR2 is SVGEGT. The CDR3 loop is CASSGPQRGGYTF. The DNA of the CDR3 is TGTGCCAGCAGCGGACCCCAGCGGGGCGGCTACACCTTC.

The count of this clone is one. The J gene is TRBJ2-7, the V gene TRBV18; D assignment may be TRBD1 or TRBD2 (5 bases each). V was cut by 3 bases and J by 6 bases, with 12 bases left in between. Germline values: CDR1 KGHSH, CDR2 LQKENI. The CDR3 runs 13 residues. CDR3 coding DNA: TGTGCCAGCTCACCGAGGGACGGCGCCGAGCAGTACTTC. Translation: CASSPRDGAEQYF.

CDR3 loop: CASSRDPPEAFF. CDR3 sequence (DNA): TGTGCCAGCAGTCGGGACCCCCCTGAAGCTTTCTTT. The rearrangement uses TRBV2 and TRBJ1-1, with D perhaps matching TRBD1 (5 bases). This CDR3 spans 12 amino acids. CDR1 and CDR2 from the germline V gene are SNHLY and FYNNEI. V shed 5 bases and J shed 6 bases, with 10 bases lying between them.

CDR3 DNA sequence: TGTGCCAGCGATAATAATAATTCACCCCTCCACTTT. Its protein product is CASDNNNSPLHF. The chain employs TRBV7-9 and TRBJ1-6; D gene uncertain. From germline, CDR1 is SEHNR and CDR2 FQNEAQ (reference sequence). V dropped 8 bases and J dropped 5 bases, with 7 bases sitting between them. The CDR3 runs 12 residues.